This T cell receptor beta chain was captured in a study of Graves' ophthalmopathy and Graves' hyperthyroidism. The study amplified TCR beta CDR3 regions using RNA transcripts. HTBI-primed RT-PCR formed the first round, and a multiplex PCR formed the second. TCRdb recomputed calls from the multiplex PCR reads with MiXCR, one row per CDR3 protein. The sample contains over 450,000 distinct CDR3 sequences, around 15% of which appear only once. This clonotype has at least ten counts. The ends were cut back, 4 bases at V and 1 base at J, with 8 bases in the middle. The CDR3 covers 13 residues. Looked up from germline, CDR1 is MRHNA and CDR2 is SNTAGT.

The specimen sequenced was blood. The receptor was isolated from a woman aged 25 to 39 with Graves' ophthalmopathy. This chain joins TRBV6-4 and TRBJ2-7, with D unclear. CDR3 in amino acids: CASSVPYSYEQYF. The CDR3 DNA sequence: TGTGCCAGCAGTGTCCCTTATTCCTACGAGCAGTACTTC.